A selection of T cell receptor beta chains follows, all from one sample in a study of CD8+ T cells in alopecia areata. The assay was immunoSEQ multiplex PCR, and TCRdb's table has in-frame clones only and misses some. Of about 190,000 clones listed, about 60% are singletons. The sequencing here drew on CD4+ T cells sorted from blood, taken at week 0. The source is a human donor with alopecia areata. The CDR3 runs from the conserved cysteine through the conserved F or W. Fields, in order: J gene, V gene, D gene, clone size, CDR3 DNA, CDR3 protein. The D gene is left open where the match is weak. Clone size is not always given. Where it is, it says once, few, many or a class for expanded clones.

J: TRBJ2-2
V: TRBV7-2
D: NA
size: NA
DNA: TGTGCCAGCAGCTTAGACCAGGGCGACGGGGAGCTGTTTTTT
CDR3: CASSLDQGDGELFF

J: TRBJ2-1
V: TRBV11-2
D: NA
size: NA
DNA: TGTGCCAGCAGCTTAGTCGGGCCAGGGGACAATGAGCAGTTCTTC
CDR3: CASSLVGPGDNEQFF

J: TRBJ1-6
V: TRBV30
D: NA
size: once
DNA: TGTGCCTGGAATCAGGGGAATTCACCCCTCCACTTT
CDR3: CAWNQGNSPLHF

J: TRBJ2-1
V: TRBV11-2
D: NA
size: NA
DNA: TGTGCCAGCAGCTTAGCCCCTAGTTCGTACAATGAGCAGTTCTTC
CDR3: CASSLAPSSYNEQFF

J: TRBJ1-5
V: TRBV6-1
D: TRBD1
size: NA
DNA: TGTGCCAGCAGTGTGACAGGGGGCGCGGTGCAGCCCCAGCATTTT
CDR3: CASSVTGGAVQPQHF

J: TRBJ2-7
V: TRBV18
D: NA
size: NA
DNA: TGTGCCAGCTCACCCGGGACGGCCTCCTACGAGCAGTACTTC
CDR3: CASSPGTASYEQYF

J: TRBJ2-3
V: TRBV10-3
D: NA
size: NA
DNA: TGTGCCATCAGTGGACTCACAGATACGCAGTATTTT
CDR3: CAISGLTDTQYF

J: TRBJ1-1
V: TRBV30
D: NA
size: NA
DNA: TGTGCCTGGAGTGTACTTTCTGGTCTGAACACTGAAGCTTTCTTT
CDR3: CAWSVLSGLNTEAFF

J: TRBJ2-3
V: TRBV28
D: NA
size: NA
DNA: TGTGCCAGCAGTTTGGCGTACACAGATACGCAGTATTTT
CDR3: CASSLAYTDTQYF

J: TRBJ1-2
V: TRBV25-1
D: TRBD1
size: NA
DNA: TGTGCCAGCAGTGGGACAGGTCCCTATGGCTACACCTTC
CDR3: CASSGTGPYGYTF

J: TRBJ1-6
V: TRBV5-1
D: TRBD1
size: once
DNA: TGCGCCAGCACCGGGGACAGCCATTCACCCCTCCACTTT
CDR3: CASTGDSHSPLHF

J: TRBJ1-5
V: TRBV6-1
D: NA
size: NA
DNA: TGTGCCAGCATTGGGCAGGGAATGTTTGATCAGCCCCAGCATTTT
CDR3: CASIGQGMFDQPQHF

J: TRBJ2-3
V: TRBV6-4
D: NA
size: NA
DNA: TGTGCCAGCAGCCAACAGGGAATGAGGACAGATACGCAGTATTTT
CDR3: CASSQQGMRTDTQYF

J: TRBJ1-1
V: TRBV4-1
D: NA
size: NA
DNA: TGCGCCAGCAGCCAAGATTTAGGGCAGACCAAAAACACTGAAGCTTTCTTT
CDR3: CASSQDLGQTKNTEAFF

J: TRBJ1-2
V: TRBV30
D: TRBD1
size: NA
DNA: TGTGCCTGGAGTCACACAGGGGGCCATGGCTACACCTTC
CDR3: CAWSHTGGHGYTF

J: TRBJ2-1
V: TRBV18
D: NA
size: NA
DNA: TGTGCCAGCTCACCCCTTCGAACGAACAATGAGCAGTTCTTC
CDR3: CASSPLRTNNEQFF

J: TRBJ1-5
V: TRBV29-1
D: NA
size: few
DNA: TGCAGCGTGCCTCCAGGAGGCAATCAGCCCCAGCATTTT
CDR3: CSVPPGGNQPQHF

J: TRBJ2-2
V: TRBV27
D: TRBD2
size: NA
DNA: TGTGCCAGCAGTCCACTGGGACTAGCGGGGGGTCGGGTGTTTTTT
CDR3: CASSPLGLAGGRVFF

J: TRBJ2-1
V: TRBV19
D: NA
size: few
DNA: TGTGCCAGTAGTATCAGGGAGAGCTCCTACAATGAGCAGTTCTTC
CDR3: CASSIRESSYNEQFF

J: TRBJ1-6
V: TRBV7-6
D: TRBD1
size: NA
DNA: TGTGCCAGCAGCCAGGCAGGGGGCATGACACCCCTCCACTTT
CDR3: CASSQAGGMTPLHF

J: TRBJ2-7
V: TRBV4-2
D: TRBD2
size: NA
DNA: TGTGCCAGCAGCCAAGAGCAAGCGGGGGGCGGATACGAGCAGTACTTC
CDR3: CASSQEQAGGGYEQYF

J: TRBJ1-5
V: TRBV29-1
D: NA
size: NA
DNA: TGCAGCGTTGTGGAGCCCGGTCAGCCCCAGCATTTT
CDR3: CSVVEPGQPQHF

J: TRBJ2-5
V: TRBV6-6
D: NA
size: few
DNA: TGTGCCAGCAGTCTTCAAGAGACCCAGTACTTC
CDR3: CASSLQETQYF

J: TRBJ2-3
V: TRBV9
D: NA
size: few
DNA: TGTGCCAGCAGCGTAGGTATGGGCGGCGCAGATACGCAGTATTTT
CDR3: CASSVGMGGADTQYF

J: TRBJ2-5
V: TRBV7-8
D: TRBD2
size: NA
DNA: TGTGCCAGCAGCTATCGGGGGGTCCAAGAGACCCAGTACTTC
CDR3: CASSYRGVQETQYF

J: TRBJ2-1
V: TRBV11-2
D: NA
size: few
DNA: TGTGCCAGCAGCTTTCGGAATGAGCAGTTCTTC
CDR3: CASSFRNEQFF

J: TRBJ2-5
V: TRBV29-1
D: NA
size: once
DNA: TGCAGCGTTCTGCCTAGGGAAATCAGGGATCAAGAGACCCAGTACTTC
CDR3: CSVLPREIRDQETQYF

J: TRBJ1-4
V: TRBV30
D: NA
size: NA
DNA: TGTGCCTGGAGTTACAGGGAGGATGAAAAACTGTTTTTT
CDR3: CAWSYREDEKLFF

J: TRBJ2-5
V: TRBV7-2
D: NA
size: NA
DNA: TGTGCCAGCAGCTTAGTCGCGATTCAAGAGACCCAGTACTTC
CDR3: CASSLVAIQETQYF

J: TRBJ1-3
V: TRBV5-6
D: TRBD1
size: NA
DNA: TGTGCCAGCAGCTGGACAGGCTCTGGAAACACCATATATTTT
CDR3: CASSWTGSGNTIYF

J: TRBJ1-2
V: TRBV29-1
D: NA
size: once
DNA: TGCAGCGTTGATCAGGGCTACACCTTC
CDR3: CSVDQGYTF

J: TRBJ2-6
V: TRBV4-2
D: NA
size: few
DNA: TGTGCCAGCAGCCAAGATCCGATATCTGGGGCCAACGTCCTGACTTTC
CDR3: CASSQDPISGANVLTF

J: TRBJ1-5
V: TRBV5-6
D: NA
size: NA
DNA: TGTGCCAGCAGTCTCAGCAATCAGCCCCAGCATTTT
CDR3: CASSLSNQPQHF

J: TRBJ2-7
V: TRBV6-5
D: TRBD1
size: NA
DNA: TGTGCCACCCAACGGGACAGGGGCTACGAGCAGTACTTC
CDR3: CATQRDRGYEQYF

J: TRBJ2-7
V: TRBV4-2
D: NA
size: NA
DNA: TGTGCCAGCGGGCCCTCCTACGAGCAGTACTTC
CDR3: CASGPSYEQYF

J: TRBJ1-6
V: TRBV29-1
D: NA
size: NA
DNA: TGCAGCGTTCAAAAGGGAGCTGATTCACCCCTCCACTTT
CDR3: CSVQKGADSPLHF

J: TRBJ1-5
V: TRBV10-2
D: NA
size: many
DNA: TGCGCCAGCAGTGAGTCGGGCCTGAATCAGCCCCAGCATTTT
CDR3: CASSESGLNQPQHF

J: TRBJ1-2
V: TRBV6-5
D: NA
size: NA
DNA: TGTGCCAGCAGTTTCGTTGGATCAAGCTACACCTTC
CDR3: CASSFVGSSYTF

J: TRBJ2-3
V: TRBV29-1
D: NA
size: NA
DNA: TGCAGCGTCATCGGCTTTAGCACAGATACGCAGTATTTT
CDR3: CSVIGFSTDTQYF

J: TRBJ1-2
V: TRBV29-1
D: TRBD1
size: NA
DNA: TGCAGCGTGATGGGACAGCTTAAGGGCGGCTACACCTTC
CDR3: CSVMGQLKGGYTF

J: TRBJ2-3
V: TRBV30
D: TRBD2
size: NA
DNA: TGTGCCTGGAGTGTACCGAGCGGGGGGGCATCCACGCAGTATTTT
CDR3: CAWSVPSGGASTQYF

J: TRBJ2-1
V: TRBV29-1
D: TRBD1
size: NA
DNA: TGCAGCGGCCGCCGGGACAGCTACAATGAGCAGTTCTTC
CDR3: CSGRRDSYNEQFF

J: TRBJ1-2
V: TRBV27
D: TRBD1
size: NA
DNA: TGTGCCAGCAGTTTAGACAGGGGTGTTGGCTACACCTTC
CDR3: CASSLDRGVGYTF

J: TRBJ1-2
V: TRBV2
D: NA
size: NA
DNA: TGTGCCAGCAGTGAAGCGGAATTTAGGGCGGGCTACACCTTC
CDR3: CASSEAEFRAGYTF

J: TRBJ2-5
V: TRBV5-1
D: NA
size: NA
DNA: TGCGCCAGCAGCTTGGCCGGCGGAGAGACCCAGTACTTC
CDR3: CASSLAGGETQYF

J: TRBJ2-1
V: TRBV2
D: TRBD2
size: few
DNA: TGTGCCAGCAGTGCCCAGCGGGGGGCCGTAATCTTC
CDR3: CASSAQRGAVIF

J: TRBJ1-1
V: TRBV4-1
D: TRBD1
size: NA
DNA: TGCGCCAGCAGCCAAACAGGGGGCAGAGCTTTCTTT
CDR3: CASSQTGGRAFF

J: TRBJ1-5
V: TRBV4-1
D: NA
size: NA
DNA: TGCGCCAGCAGCCAAGATTGGGATCAGCCCCAGCATTTT
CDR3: CASSQDWDQPQHF

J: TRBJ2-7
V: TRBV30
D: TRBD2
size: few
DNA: TGTGCCTGGAGGAGGCGGGGGAGCTCCTACGAGCAGTACTTC
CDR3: CAWRRRGSSYEQYF

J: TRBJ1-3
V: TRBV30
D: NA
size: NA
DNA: TGTGCCTGGAGTGACGGAAACACCATATATTTT
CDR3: CAWSDGNTIYF

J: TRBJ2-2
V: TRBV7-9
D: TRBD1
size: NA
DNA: TGTGCCAGCAGCTACGATCGCGCGGGACAGGCGAACACCGGGGAGCTGTTTTTT
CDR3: CASSYDRAGQANTGELFF

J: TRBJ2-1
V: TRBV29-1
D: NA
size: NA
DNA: TGCAGCGTCCTGGGGCAGGTTTCCTACAATGAGCAGTTCTTC
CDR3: CSVLGQVSYNEQFF

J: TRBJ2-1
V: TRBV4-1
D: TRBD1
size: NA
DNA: TGCGCCAGCAGCCAACTCTCCCTTGGTCACGGAGGGGACAGGATCGGGAATGAGCAGTTCTTC
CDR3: CASSQLSLGHGGDRIGNEQFF

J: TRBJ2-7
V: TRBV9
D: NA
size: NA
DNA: TGTGCCAGCAGCGTAGGGCGCGAGCAGTACTTC
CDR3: CASSVGREQYF

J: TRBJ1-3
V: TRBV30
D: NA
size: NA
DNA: TGTGCCTGGAGTGTGAGGGGAAACACCATATATTTT
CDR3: CAWSVRGNTIYF

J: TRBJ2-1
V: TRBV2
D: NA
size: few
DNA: TGTGCCAGCAGCCGAGAAGGGGGTACAGCCCACACCTACAATGAGCAGTTCTTC
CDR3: CASSREGGTAHTYNEQFF

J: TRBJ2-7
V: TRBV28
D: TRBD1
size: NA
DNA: TGTGCCAGCATTTCGTCCGGGACAGGGGTCTACGAGCAGTACTTC
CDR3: CASISSGTGVYEQYF

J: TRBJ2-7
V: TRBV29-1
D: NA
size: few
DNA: TGCAGCGTGGGGGACTTCTCCTACGAGCAGTACTTC
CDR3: CSVGDFSYEQYF

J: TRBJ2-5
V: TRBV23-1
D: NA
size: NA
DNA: TGCGCCAGCAACCAAACCCGGGACATGCCCTACCAAGAGACCCAGTACTTC
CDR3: CASNQTRDMPYQETQYF